Detailed here is one T cell receptor beta chain. Its antigen is still unknown. The data stem from a study of OX40 agonist ivuxolimab in advanced cancers. Study findings and constraints: Researchers report that CD8+ T cells had, on average, more expanded clones than CD4+.

Data came from immunoSEQ multiplex PCR; TCRdb stores just in-frame clones and leaves some out. In the table there are fewer than 70,000 clones, about 90% of which are singletons. The CDR3 consists of 13 residues. Germline V lookup: CDR1 SQVTM, CDR2 ANQGSEA. Trimming took off 2 bases at V and 4 bases at J, with 11 bases between the two ends. The input for sequencing was CD4+ or CD8+ T cells sorted from blood, taken in a trial of the OX40 agonist ivuxolimab. This chain joins TRBV29-1 and TRBJ1-1, with unresolved D. The sequence was collected from an adult with an advanced solid tumor such as melanoma, head and neck, liver or kidney cancer. CDR3 DNA: TGCAGCGTTGAATTTCGGTTCGGCACTGAAGCTTTCTTT. Encoded protein: CSVEFRFGTEAFF.